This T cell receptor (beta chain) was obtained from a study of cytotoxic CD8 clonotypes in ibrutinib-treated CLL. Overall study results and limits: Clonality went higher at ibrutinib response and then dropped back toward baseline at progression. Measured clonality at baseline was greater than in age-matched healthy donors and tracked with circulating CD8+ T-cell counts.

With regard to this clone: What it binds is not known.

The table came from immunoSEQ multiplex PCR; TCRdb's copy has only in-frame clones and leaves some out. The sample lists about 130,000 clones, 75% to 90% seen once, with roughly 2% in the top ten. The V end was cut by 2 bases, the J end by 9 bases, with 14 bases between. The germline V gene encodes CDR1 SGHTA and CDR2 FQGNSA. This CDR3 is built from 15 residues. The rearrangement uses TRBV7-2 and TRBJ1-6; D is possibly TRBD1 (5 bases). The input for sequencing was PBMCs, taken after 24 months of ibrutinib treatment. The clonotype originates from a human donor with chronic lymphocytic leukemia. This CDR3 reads CASSLQGGAASPLHF. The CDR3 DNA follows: TGTGCCAGCAGCTTACAGGGTGGGGCGGCTTCACCCCTCCACTTT.